The rows below give T cell receptor beta chains drawn from one sample of a study of T cell repertoires in cytomegalovirus infection. TCRdb independently ran MiXCR on the reads; one entry per CDR3 protein. Of some 270,000 distinct CDR3 sequences in the sample, over 15% were seen once. Sequencing was carried out using CD8+ T cells from PBMCs. These receptors were obtained from a human donor in good health (CMV status not recorded). Some clones in this sample may be carry-over from other donors' samples. The CDR3 runs from the conserved cysteine through the conserved F or W. Each record gives: J gene, clone size, D gene, V gene, CDR3 DNA, CDR3 protein. D genes are given only for firm matches. Not every row has a clone size; where given, it reads once, few, many or a size class.

J gene: TRBJ1-6; clone size: few; D gene: TRBD1; V gene: TRBV5-6; CDR3 DNA: TGTGCCAGCAGCTCCATCGGGACAGATTATAATTCACCCCTCCACTTT; CDR3 protein: CASSSIGTDYNSPLHF
J gene: TRBJ2-7; clone size: many; D gene: .; V gene: TRBV27; CDR3 DNA: TGTGCCAGCAGTTTATCAGGACTTGGAGCCTACGAGCAGTACTTC; CDR3 protein: CASSLSGLGAYEQYF
J gene: TRBJ1-1; clone size: .; D gene: .; V gene: TRBV12-3/TRBV12-4; CDR3 DNA: TGTGCCAGCAGGGCTCCGGGGGGTACTGAAGCTTTCTTT; CDR3 protein: CASRAPGGTEAFF
J gene: TRBJ2-2; clone size: .; D gene: .; V gene: TRBV29-1; CDR3 DNA: TGCAGCGTTTTTCTGGGGGCAGGGACGAACACCGGGGAGCTGTTTTTT; CDR3 protein: CSVFLGAGTNTGELFF
J gene: TRBJ2-2; clone size: .; D gene: .; V gene: TRBV12-5; CDR3 DNA: TGTGCTAGCCTGGAGGAGGGTCCCACCGGGGAGCTGTTTTTT; CDR3 protein: CASLEEGPTGELFF
J gene: TRBJ2-7; clone size: few; D gene: .; V gene: TRBV7-8; CDR3 DNA: TGTGCCAGCAGCTTCCGGAGGCAGGGGAACTCCTACGAGCAGTACTTC; CDR3 protein: CASSFRRQGNSYEQYF
J gene: TRBJ2-3; clone size: .; D gene: .; V gene: TRBV20-1; CDR3 DNA: TGCAGTGCTAGGGGCTTGGGGTTCCGCACAGATACGGAGTATTTT; CDR3 protein: CSARGLGFRTDTEYF
J gene: TRBJ1-3; clone size: many; D gene: TRBD1; V gene: TRBV7-2; CDR3 DNA: TGTGCCAGCAGCTTCGGGACAGAGCTCTCTGGAAACACCATATATTTT; CDR3 protein: CASSFGTELSGNTIYF
J gene: TRBJ1-1; clone size: .; D gene: .; V gene: TRBV28; CDR3 DNA: TGTGCCAGCAGCCCCATCTACACTGAAGCTTTCTTT; CDR3 protein: CASSPIYTEAFF
J gene: TRBJ2-2; clone size: .; D gene: .; V gene: TRBV12-5; CDR3 DNA: TGTGCTAGTGTTATTTTTGGAATACCCTCCCCCGGGGAGCTGTTTTTT; CDR3 protein: CASVIFGIPSPGELFF
J gene: TRBJ2-4; clone size: .; D gene: .; V gene: TRBV20-1; CDR3 DNA: TGCAGTGCCCCCGGACGGGAGTACAAAAACATTCAGTACTTC; CDR3 protein: CSAPGREYKNIQYF
J gene: TRBJ1-2; clone size: .; D gene: TRBD1; V gene: TRBV7-9; CDR3 DNA: TGTGCCAGCAGCCCGACAGGGGGGGAGGTTGATGGCTACACCTTC; CDR3 protein: CASSPTGGEVDGYTF
J gene: TRBJ1-3; clone size: .; D gene: .; V gene: TRBV7-4; CDR3 DNA: TGTGCCAGCAGCTCGACTCGGACAGACCTCTCTGGAAACACCATATATTTT; CDR3 protein: CASSSTRTDLSGNTIYF
J gene: TRBJ2-1; clone size: many; D gene: .; V gene: TRBV7-2; CDR3 DNA: TGTGCCAGCAGCCCCTCTGGCTGGGAGCAGTTCTTC; CDR3 protein: CASSPSGWEQFF
J gene: TRBJ2-7; clone size: few; D gene: .; V gene: TRBV6-1; CDR3 DNA: TGTGCCAGCAGTGAAAGAGCGGTCTACTCCTACGAGCAGTACTTC; CDR3 protein: CASSERAVYSYEQYF
J gene: TRBJ2-4; clone size: many; D gene: .; V gene: TRBV6-5; CDR3 DNA: TGTGCCAGCAGTTACTCGGCAGATCTGGACATTCAGTACTTC; CDR3 protein: CASSYSADLDIQYF
J gene: TRBJ2-7; clone size: many; D gene: .; V gene: TRBV27; CDR3 DNA: TGTGCCAGCAGTTTCGGGCAGTCGGGGGAGCAGTACTTC; CDR3 protein: CASSFGQSGEQYF
J gene: TRBJ2-7; clone size: medium-sized; D gene: .; V gene: TRBV7-2; CDR3 DNA: TGTGCCAGCAGCCCCGGTTCAGGGGCTTACCACGAGCAGTACTTC; CDR3 protein: CASSPGSGAYHEQYF
J gene: TRBJ2-7; clone size: .; D gene: .; V gene: TRBV29-1; CDR3 DNA: TGCAGCGTTGAGACTGGCGTATCGTCCTACGAGCAGTACTTC; CDR3 protein: CSVETGVSSYEQYF
J gene: TRBJ2-6; clone size: .; D gene: .; V gene: TRBV27; CDR3 DNA: TGTGCCAGCAGTTCTGCCAGGGGCCCCTCTGGGGCCAACGTCCTGACTTTC; CDR3 protein: CASSSARGPSGANVLTF
J gene: TRBJ2-1; clone size: .; D gene: .; V gene: TRBV20-1; CDR3 DNA: TGCAGTGCAGGGACATTCGTCTCCTACAATGAGCAGTTCTTC; CDR3 protein: CSAGTFVSYNEQFF
J gene: TRBJ2-7; clone size: many; D gene: .; V gene: TRBV28; CDR3 DNA: TGTGCCAGCAGCCTACCGGGCCTCTCCTACGAGCAGTACTTC; CDR3 protein: CASSLPGLSYEQYF
J gene: TRBJ2-7; clone size: .; D gene: .; V gene: TRBV3-1; CDR3 DNA: TGTGCCAGCAGCCAAGAGAGTCCAGGGGAGGTCGAGGACTACGAGCAGTACTTC; CDR3 protein: CASSQESPGEVEDYEQYF
J gene: TRBJ2-1; clone size: few; D gene: .; V gene: TRBV19; CDR3 DNA: TGTGCCAGTAGTATTACGGCTACCTACAATGAGCAGTTCTTC; CDR3 protein: CASSITATYNEQFF
J gene: TRBJ2-5; clone size: .; D gene: .; V gene: TRBV28; CDR3 DNA: TGTGCCAGCAGTCAGCCGGAACAGACCCAGTACTTC; CDR3 protein: CASSQPEQTQYF
J gene: TRBJ2-2; clone size: many; D gene: .; V gene: TRBV14; CDR3 DNA: TGTGCCAGCAGCCAAATCTACTCCCGAAACACCGGGGAGCTGTTTTTT; CDR3 protein: CASSQIYSRNTGELFF
J gene: TRBJ2-2; clone size: .; D gene: TRBD1; V gene: TRBV15; CDR3 DNA: TGTGCCACCAGCAGATCCCGGGACAGGGGGACGGACACCGGGGAGCTGTTTTTT; CDR3 protein: CATSRSRDRGTDTGELFF
J gene: TRBJ2-7; clone size: .; D gene: TRBD2; V gene: TRBV5-1; CDR3 DNA: TGCGCCAGCAGCAGTTACGGGGGGATCTCCTACGAGCAGTACTTC; CDR3 protein: CASSSYGGISYEQYF
J gene: TRBJ1-1; clone size: few; D gene: .; V gene: TRBV6-2/TRBV6-3; CDR3 DNA: TGTGCCAGCACTCTACGCACTGAAGCTTTCTTT; CDR3 protein: CASTLRTEAFF
J gene: TRBJ1-4; clone size: .; D gene: TRBD1; V gene: TRBV6-5; CDR3 DNA: TGTGCCAGCGGAGAGACAGGGGGGCATGAAAAACTGTTTTTT; CDR3 protein: CASGETGGHEKLFF
J gene: TRBJ2-1; clone size: many; D gene: TRBD2; V gene: TRBV7-2; CDR3 DNA: TGTGCCAGCAGCCCAGGGCTAGCGGGGGTCCCTAGCTCCTACAATGAGCAGTTCTTC; CDR3 protein: CASSPGLAGVPSSYNEQFF
J gene: TRBJ2-5; clone size: few; D gene: .; V gene: TRBV10-3; CDR3 DNA: TGTGCCATCAGTGACGGGGCCGATCAAGAGACCCAGTACTTC; CDR3 protein: CAISDGADQETQYF
J gene: TRBJ1-1; clone size: .; D gene: .; V gene: TRBV20-1; CDR3 DNA: TGCAGTGCTAGAGATCTTAAGACCACTGAAGCTTTCTTT; CDR3 protein: CSARDLKTTEAFF
J gene: TRBJ2-5; clone size: few; D gene: TRBD1; V gene: TRBV15; CDR3 DNA: TGTGCCACCAGCAGTTACAGGGGAGAACAAGAGACCCAGTACTTC; CDR3 protein: CATSSYRGEQETQYF
J gene: TRBJ2-4; clone size: few; D gene: TRBD1; V gene: TRBV2; CDR3 DNA: TGTGCCAGGGGACAGGCTAATGAAAACATTCAGTACTTC; CDR3 protein: CARGQANENIQYF
J gene: TRBJ1-5; clone size: few; D gene: .; V gene: TRBV7-9; CDR3 DNA: TGTGCCAGCAGCTTAGAGGGCGCCGGGGGGCTATGGTATCAGCCCCAGCATTTT; CDR3 protein: CASSLEGAGGLWYQPQHF
J gene: TRBJ1-1; clone size: .; D gene: .; V gene: TRBV25-1; CDR3 DNA: TGTGCCAGCAGTCCATACCCCGGGAACACTGAAGCTTTCTTT; CDR3 protein: CASSPYPGNTEAFF
J gene: TRBJ2-5; clone size: few; D gene: TRBD2; V gene: TRBV4-1; CDR3 DNA: TGCGCCAGCAGCCAAGGGCTAGCGGGGGAAGAGACCCAGTACTTC; CDR3 protein: CASSQGLAGEETQYF
J gene: TRBJ2-7; clone size: .; D gene: .; V gene: TRBV19; CDR3 DNA: TGTGCCAGTAGTAAGGAGGGGCCCTCCTACGAGCAGTACTTC; CDR3 protein: CASSKEGPSYEQYF
J gene: TRBJ2-1; clone size: .; D gene: TRBD2; V gene: TRBV7-7; CDR3 DNA: TGTGCTAGCAGCTTTGCTCCCCGGGGGGAGACCGCCTACAATGAGCAGTTCTTC; CDR3 protein: CASSFAPRGETAYNEQFF
J gene: TRBJ1-2; clone size: .; D gene: .; V gene: TRBV20-1; CDR3 DNA: TGCAGTGCACCTCAGGGGATCTCCTATGGCTACACCTTC; CDR3 protein: CSAPQGISYGYTF
J gene: TRBJ1-5; clone size: few; D gene: .; V gene: TRBV15; CDR3 DNA: TGTGCCACCAGCAGAGATCGGGGGGCTGGCCAGCCCCAGCATTTT; CDR3 protein: CATSRDRGAGQPQHF
J gene: TRBJ2-2; clone size: few; D gene: TRBD2; V gene: TRBV2; CDR3 DNA: TGTGCCAGCAGGCGGTTAGCGGGGGGGTTCGGGGAGCTGTTTTTT; CDR3 protein: CASRRLAGGFGELFF
J gene: TRBJ2-3; clone size: many; D gene: .; V gene: TRBV7-9; CDR3 DNA: TGTGCCAGCAGCTCGGACAAGTGGACAGATACGCAGTATTTT; CDR3 protein: CASSSDKWTDTQYF
J gene: TRBJ2-7; clone size: .; D gene: .; V gene: TRBV19; CDR3 DNA: TGTGCCAGTAGTATTGTGGGCTCGGGCTACGAGCAGTACTTC; CDR3 protein: CASSIVGSGYEQYF
J gene: TRBJ2-3; clone size: few; D gene: .; V gene: TRBV28; CDR3 DNA: TGTGCCAGCAGTTTGACCGTCTCCACAGATACGCAGTATTTT; CDR3 protein: CASSLTVSTDTQYF
J gene: TRBJ2-1; clone size: many; D gene: .; V gene: TRBV7-2; CDR3 DNA: TGTGCCAGCAGCTTGGACAGAAGCTCCTACAATGAGCAGTTCTTC; CDR3 protein: CASSLDRSSYNEQFF
J gene: TRBJ2-2; clone size: .; D gene: TRBD1; V gene: TRBV10-3; CDR3 DNA: TGTGCCATCAGTGGACCGGGACAGACGAACACCGGGGAGCTGTTTTTT; CDR3 protein: CAISGPGQTNTGELFF
J gene: TRBJ2-1; clone size: .; D gene: .; V gene: TRBV6-6; CDR3 DNA: TGTGCCAGCAGTTTAAGGGGGGCCGATGATGAGCAGTTCTTC; CDR3 protein: CASSLRGADDEQFF
J gene: TRBJ2-1; clone size: few; D gene: TRBD2; V gene: TRBV4-2; CDR3 DNA: TGTGCCAGCAGCCAAGACGGTCCGGCTAGCGGGGGCGATGAGCAGTTCTTC; CDR3 protein: CASSQDGPASGGDEQFF
J gene: TRBJ2-1; clone size: .; D gene: TRBD1; V gene: TRBV6-1; CDR3 DNA: TGTGCCAGCATCCCGGGACAGGGGCTTCTCAATGAGCAGTTCTTC; CDR3 protein: CASIPGQGLLNEQFF
J gene: TRBJ2-3; clone size: .; D gene: .; V gene: TRBV29-1; CDR3 DNA: TGCAGCGTTGTTGGTATTAGCGGTCTCACCGATACGCAGTATTTT; CDR3 protein: CSVVGISGLTDTQYF
J gene: TRBJ2-7; clone size: few; D gene: TRBD1; V gene: TRBV18; CDR3 DNA: TGTGCCAGCTCACCACCAACCCCCGGGACAGGGGACGAGCAGTACTTC; CDR3 protein: CASSPPTPGTGDEQYF